This T cell receptor (beta chain) originates from a study of response to subunit inactivated influenza vaccine. Broader study findings: It was suggested by the authors that few new T cells are recruited by each seasonal influenza vaccination.

About this clonotype: Its antigen remains unidentified.

The CDR3 has 15 residues. V trimming: 3 bases; J trimming: 4 bases; junction bases outside the gene matches: 5. Germline loops: CDR1 MGHDK, CDR2 SYGVNS. TCRdb independently ran MiXCR on the RT-PCR reads; one entry per CDR3 protein. The repertoire has about 780,000 distinct CDR3 sequences, about 18% of them found once; the top ten carry around 9.9%. This rearrangement joins TRBV25-1 to TRBJ2-3; 9 nucleotides line up with TRBD1. Source: PBMCs from blood, taken about 5 days after vaccination. This sequence originates from a man aged 45 to 65 who received an inactivated influenza vaccine. CDR3 sequence reads: CASSERQGGSDTQYF. CDR3 nucleotides: TGTGCCAGCAGTGAGCGACAGGGGGGCTCAGATACGCAGTATTTT. Using reference TRBV25-1 and TRBJ2-3 for the parts outside the CDR3, the full variable domain is EADIYQTPRYLVIGTGKKITLECSQTMGHDKMYWYQQDPGMELHLIHYSYGVNSTEKGDLSSESTVSRIRTEHFPLTLESARPSHTSQYLCASSERQGGSDTQYFGPGTRLTVL.